These T cell receptor beta chains were read from a single sample in a study of Graves' ophthalmopathy and Graves' hyperthyroidism. From the multiplex PCR reads, TCRdb called clonotypes with MiXCR, one entry per CDR3 protein. The repertoire holds about 620,000 distinct CDR3 sequences, with around a fifth as singletons. Sequenced: peripheral blood. Every receptor here comes from a woman in her late teens or twenties with stable Graves' hyperthyroidism. Some clones in this sample may be carry-over from other donors' samples. Each CDR3 is given with its conserved first and last residue. The D gene is left open where the match is weak. Part of the rows lack a size; the others show once, few, many or a class for expanded clones.

d_gene	abundance	v_gene	j_gene	CDR3aa	CDR3nt
NA	many	TRBV12-3/TRBV12-4	TRBJ2-7	CASSHMASYEQYF	TGTGCCAGCAGCCATATGGCCTCCTACGAGCAGTACTTC
TRBD1	few	TRBV19	TRBJ1-5	CASSLGTGSGQPQHF	TGTGCCAGTAGTTTAGGGACAGGGTCGGGGCAGCCCCAGCATTTT
NA	many	TRBV6-2/TRBV6-3	TRBJ1-1	CASRDPGNLLNTEAFF	TGTGCCAGCAGAGACCCAGGAAACCTTTTGAACACTGAAGCTTTCTTT
NA	many	TRBV29-1	TRBJ2-7	CSVEGWGPREAYEQYF	TGCAGCGTTGAGGGTTGGGGCCCGCGTGAGGCCTACGAGCAGTACTTC
NA	NA	TRBV6-1	TRBJ1-2	CASKPRRWANYGYTF	TGTGCCAGCAAACCGCGGAGGTGGGCTAACTATGGCTACACCTTC
TRBD1	many	TRBV6-2/TRBV6-3	TRBJ2-2	CASSSGQGGGELFF	TGTGCCAGCAGTAGCGGACAGGGAGGAGGGGAGCTGTTTTTT
TRBD1	many	TRBV5-1	TRBJ1-2	CASSVGQSYGYTF	TGCGCCAGCAGCGTGGGACAGAGCTATGGCTACACCTTC
NA	many	TRBV20-1	TRBJ1-1	CSARDLRQNTEAFF	TGCAGTGCTAGAGATCTGCGCCAGAACACTGAAGCTTTCTTT
TRBD1	NA	TRBV6-1	TRBJ1-2	CASSPYRGHGYTF	TGTGCCAGCAGCCCCTACAGGGGGCATGGCTACACCTTC
NA	many	TRBV5-1	TRBJ2-5	CASSPPWAVGSQETQYF	TGCGCCAGCAGCCCACCTTGGGCCGTAGGGAGCCAAGAGACCCAGTACTTC
TRBD2	NA	TRBV29-1	TRBJ2-7	CSVSGASGGPLSEQYF	TGCAGCGTTTCGGGGGCCAGCGGGGGGCCCCTCAGCGAGCAGTACTTC
TRBD2	few	TRBV12-3/TRBV12-4	TRBJ2-7	CASSLATSRGEQYF	TGTGCCAGCAGTTTAGCGACTAGCCGGGGGGAGCAGTACTTC